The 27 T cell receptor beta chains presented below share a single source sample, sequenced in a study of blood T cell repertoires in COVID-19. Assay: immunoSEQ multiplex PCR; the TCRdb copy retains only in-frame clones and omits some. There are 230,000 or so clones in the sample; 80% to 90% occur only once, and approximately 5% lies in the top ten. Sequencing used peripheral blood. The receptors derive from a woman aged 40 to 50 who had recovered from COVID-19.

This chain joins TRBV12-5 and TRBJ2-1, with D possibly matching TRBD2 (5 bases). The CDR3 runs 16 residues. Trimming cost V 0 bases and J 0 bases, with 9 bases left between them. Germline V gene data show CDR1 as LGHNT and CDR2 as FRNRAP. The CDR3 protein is CASGLVLAGSYNEQFF. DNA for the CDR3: TGTGCTAGTGGTTTGGTCCTAGCTGGCTCCTACAATGAGCAGTTCTTC.

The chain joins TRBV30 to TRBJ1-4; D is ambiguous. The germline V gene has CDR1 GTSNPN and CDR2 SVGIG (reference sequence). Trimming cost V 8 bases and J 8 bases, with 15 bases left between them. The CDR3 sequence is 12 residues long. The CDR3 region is CASRDGGEKLFF. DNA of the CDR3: TGTGCCAGCCGGGATGGAGGCGAAAAACTGTTTTTT.

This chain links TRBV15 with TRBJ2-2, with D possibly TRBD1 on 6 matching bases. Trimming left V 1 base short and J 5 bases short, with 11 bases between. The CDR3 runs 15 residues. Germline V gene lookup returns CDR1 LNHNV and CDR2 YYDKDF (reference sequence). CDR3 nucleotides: TGTGCCACCAGCAGAGTTGGGGGCCGGACCGGGGAGCTGTTTTTT. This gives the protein CATSRVGGRTGELFF.

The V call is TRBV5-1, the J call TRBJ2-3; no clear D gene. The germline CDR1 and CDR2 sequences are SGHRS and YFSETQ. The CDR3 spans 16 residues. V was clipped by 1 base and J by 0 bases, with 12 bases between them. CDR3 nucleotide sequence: TGCGCCAGCAGCTTGTTCAGGCCTGCCAGCACAGATACGCAGTATTTT. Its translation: CASSLFRPASTDTQYF.

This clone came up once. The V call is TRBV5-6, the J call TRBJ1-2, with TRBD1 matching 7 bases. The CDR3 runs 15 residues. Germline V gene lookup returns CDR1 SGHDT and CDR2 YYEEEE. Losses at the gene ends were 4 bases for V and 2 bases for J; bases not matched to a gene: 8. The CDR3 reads CASSATTGVNYGYTF. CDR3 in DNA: TGTGCCAGCAGCGCCACCACAGGGGTAAACTATGGCTACACCTTC.

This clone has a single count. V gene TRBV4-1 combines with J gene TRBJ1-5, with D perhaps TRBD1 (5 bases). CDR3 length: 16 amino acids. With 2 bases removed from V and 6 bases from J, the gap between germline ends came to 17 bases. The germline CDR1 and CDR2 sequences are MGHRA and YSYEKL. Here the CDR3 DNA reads TGCGCCAGCAGCCAAACAATAAGGGGTAATACTCAGCCCCAGCATTTT. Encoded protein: CASSQTIRGNTQPQHF.

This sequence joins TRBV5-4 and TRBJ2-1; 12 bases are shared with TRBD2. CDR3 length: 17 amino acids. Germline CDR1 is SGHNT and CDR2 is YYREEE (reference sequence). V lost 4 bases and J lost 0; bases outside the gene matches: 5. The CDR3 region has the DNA TGTGCCAGCAGCCCCTGGACTAGCGGGGCCTCCTACAATGAGCAGTTCTTC. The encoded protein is CASSPWTSGASYNEQFF.

CDR3 in DNA: TGTGCCAGCAGCCAAGACGACAGGGGGCGTACCTACGAGCAGTACTTC. Amino acid sequence: CASSQDDRGRTYEQYF. The genes are TRBV3-1 (or the pseudogene TRBV3-2) and TRBJ2-7; TRBD1 agrees at 10 bases. Germline CDR1 is LGHDT and CDR2 is YNNKEL (reference sequence). V lost 0 bases to trimming and J lost 2 bases; unmatched junction nucleotides: 4. This CDR3 region has 16 residues.

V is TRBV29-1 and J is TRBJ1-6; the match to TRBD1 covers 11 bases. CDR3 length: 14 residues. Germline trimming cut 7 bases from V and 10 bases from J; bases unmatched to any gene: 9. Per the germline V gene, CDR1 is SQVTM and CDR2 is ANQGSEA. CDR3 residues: CSARTGGVRSPLHF. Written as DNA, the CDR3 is TGCAGCGCCCGGACAGGGGGCGTAAGATCACCCCTCCACTTT. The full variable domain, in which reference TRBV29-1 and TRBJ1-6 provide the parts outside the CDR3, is SAVISQKPSRDICQRGTSLTIQCQVDSQVTMMFWYRQQPGQSLTLIATANQGSEATYESGFVIDKFPISRPNLTFSTLTVSNMSPEDSSIYLCSARTGGVRSPLHFGNGTRLTVT.

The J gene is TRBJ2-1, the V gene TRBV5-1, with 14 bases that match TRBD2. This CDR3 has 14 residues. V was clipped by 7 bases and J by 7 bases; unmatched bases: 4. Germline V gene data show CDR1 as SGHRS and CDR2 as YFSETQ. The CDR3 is CASGGLAGGNEQFF. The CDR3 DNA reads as TGCGCCAGCGGCGGACTAGCGGGGGGTAATGAGCAGTTCTTC.

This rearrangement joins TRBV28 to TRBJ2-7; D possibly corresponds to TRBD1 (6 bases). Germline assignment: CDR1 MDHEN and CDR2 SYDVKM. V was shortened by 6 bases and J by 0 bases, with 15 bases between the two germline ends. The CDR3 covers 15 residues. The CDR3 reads CASRTQGTDSYEQYF. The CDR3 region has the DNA TGTGCCAGCAGAACACAGGGAACGGACTCCTACGAGCAGTACTTC. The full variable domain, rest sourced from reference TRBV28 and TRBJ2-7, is DVKVTQSSRYLVKRTGEKVFLECVQDMDHENMFWYRQDPGLGLRLIYFSYDVKMKEKGDIPEGYSVSREKKERFSLILESASTNQTSMYLCASRTQGTDSYEQYFGPGTRLTVT.

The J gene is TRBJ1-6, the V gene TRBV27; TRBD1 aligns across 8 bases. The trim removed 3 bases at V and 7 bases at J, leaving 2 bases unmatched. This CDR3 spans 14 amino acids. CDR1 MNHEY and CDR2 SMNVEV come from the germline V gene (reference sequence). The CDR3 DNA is TGTGCCAGCAGTTTGGACAGGGAAAATTCACCCCTCCACTTT. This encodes CASSLDRENSPLHF.

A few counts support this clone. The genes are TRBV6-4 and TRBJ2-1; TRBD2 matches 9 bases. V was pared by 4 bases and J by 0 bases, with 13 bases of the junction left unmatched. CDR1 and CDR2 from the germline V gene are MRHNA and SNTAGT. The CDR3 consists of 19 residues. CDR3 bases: TGTGCCAGCAGTGCAGTAGCGGGGGTCCCCGTTCGCTCCTACAATGAGCAGTTCTTC. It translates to CASSAVAGVPVRSYNEQFF.

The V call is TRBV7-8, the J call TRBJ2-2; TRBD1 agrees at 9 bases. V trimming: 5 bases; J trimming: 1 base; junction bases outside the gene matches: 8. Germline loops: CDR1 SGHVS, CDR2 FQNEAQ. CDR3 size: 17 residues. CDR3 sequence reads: CASSPLPGQGNTGELFF. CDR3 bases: TGTGCCAGCAGCCCCCTCCCGGGACAGGGGAACACCGGGGAGCTGTTTTTT.

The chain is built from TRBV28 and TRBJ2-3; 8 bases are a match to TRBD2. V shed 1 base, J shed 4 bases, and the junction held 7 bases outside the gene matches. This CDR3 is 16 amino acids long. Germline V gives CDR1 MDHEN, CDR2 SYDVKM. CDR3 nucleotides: TGTGCCAGCAGTTTATTCCTCGCGGGGGGTGCAGATACGCAGTATTTT. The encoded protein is CASSLFLAGGADTQYF.

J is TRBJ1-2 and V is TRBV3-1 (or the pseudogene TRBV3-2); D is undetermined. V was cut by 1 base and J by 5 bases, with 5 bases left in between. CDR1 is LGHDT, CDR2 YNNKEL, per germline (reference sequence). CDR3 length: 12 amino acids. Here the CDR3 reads CASSQGQYGYTF. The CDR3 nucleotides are TGTGCCAGCAGCCAAGGCCAGTATGGCTACACCTTC.

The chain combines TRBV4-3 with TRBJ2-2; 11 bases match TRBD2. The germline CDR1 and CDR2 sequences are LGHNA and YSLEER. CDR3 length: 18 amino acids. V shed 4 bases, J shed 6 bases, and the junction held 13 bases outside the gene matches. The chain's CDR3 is CASSPLAGGQQGAGELFF. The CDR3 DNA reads TGCGCCAGCAGCCCTTTAGCGGGAGGGCAGCAGGGCGCCGGGGAGCTGTTTTTT.

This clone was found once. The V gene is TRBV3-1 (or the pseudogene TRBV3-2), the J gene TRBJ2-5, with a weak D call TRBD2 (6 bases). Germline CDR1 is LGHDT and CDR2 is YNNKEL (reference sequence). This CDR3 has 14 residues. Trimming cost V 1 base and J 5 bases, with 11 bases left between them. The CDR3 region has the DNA TGTGCCAGCAGCCAAGCGGGGAGGAGGGAGACCCAGTACTTC. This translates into CASSQAGRRETQYF.

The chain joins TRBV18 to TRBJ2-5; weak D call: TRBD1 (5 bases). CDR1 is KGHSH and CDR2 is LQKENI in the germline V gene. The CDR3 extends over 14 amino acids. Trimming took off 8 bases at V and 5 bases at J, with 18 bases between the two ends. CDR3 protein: CASGPAGPRETQYF. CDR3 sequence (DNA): TGTGCCAGCGGGCCCGCAGGGCCTAGGGAGACCCAGTACTTC. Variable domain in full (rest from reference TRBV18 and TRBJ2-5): NAGVMQNPRHLVRRRGQEARLRCSPMKGHSHVYWYRQLPEEGLKFMVYLQKENIIDESGMPKERFSAEFPKEGPSILRIQQVVRGDSAAYFCASGPAGPRETQYFGPGTRLLVL.

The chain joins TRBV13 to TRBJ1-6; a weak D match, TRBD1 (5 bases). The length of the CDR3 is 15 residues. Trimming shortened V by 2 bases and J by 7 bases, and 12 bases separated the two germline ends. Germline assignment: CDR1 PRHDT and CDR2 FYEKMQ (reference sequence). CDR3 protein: CASSLFGAGNSPLHF. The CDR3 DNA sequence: TGTGCCAGCAGCTTATTCGGGGCGGGGAATTCACCCCTCCACTTT.

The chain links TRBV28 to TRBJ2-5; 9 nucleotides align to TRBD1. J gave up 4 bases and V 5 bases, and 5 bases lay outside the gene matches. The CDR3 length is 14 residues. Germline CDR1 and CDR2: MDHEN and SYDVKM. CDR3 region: CASSTGTGRETQYF. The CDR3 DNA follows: TGTGCCAGCAGTACCGGGACAGGGCGAGAGACCCAGTACTTC.

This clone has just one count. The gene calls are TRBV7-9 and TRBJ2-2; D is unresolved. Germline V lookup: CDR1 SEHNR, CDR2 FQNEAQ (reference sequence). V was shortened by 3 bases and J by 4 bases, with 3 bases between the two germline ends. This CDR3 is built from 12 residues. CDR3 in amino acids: CASSFSTGELFF. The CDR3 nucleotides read TGTGCCAGCAGCTTTAGCACCGGGGAGCTGTTTTTT.

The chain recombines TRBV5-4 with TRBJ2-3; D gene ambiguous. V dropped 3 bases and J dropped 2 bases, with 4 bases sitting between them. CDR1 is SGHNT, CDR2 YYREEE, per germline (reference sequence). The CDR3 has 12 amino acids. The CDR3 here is CASSYYTDTQYF. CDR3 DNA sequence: TGTGCCAGCAGCTATTACACAGATACGCAGTATTTT.

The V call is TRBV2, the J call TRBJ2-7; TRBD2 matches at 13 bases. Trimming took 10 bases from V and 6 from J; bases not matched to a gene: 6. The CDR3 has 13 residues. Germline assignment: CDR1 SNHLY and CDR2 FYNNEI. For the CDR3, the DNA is TGTGCCACAGAGGGACTAGCGGGGACCGAGCAGTACTTC. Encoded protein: CATEGLAGTEQYF.

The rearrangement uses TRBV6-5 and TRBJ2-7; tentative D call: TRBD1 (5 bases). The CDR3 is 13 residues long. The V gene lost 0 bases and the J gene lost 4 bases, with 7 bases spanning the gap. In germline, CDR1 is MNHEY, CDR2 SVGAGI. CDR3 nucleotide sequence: TGTGCCAGCAGTTACTCGAGACAGTACGAGCAGTACTTC. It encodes CASSYSRQYEQYF.

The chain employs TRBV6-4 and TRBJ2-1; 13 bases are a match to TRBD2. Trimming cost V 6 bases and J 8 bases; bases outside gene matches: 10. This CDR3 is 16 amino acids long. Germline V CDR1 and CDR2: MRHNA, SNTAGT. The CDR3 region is CASRHPTSGRADEQFF. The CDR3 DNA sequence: TGTGCCAGCAGGCACCCTACTAGCGGGAGGGCCGATGAGCAGTTCTTC.

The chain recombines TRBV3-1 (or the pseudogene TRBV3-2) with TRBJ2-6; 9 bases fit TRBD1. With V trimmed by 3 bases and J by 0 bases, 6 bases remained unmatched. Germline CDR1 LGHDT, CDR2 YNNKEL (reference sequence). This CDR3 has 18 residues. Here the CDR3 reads CASSQDRGFRSGANVLTF. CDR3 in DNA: TGTGCCAGCAGCCAGGACAGGGGTTTCCGCTCTGGGGCCAACGTCCTGACTTTC.